This T cell receptor (beta chain) was recovered during a study of blood T cell repertoires in COVID-19. Study information: Samples of COVID-19 (acute and convalescent) were obtained from the United States, Italy and Spain. PBMCs, B-cell-depleted T cells, or T cells provided the cDNA or gDNA that made up the material.

The CDR3 extends over 16 amino acids. Germline-derived CDR1 and CDR2 are MDHEN and SYDVKM. Trimming removed 5 bases from V and 4 bases from J, with 17 bases in between. Per the original data handling: Researchers report that nucleated cell counts were estimated from reference gene primer amplification. TCRdb keeps only in-frame clones here, not all; method: immunoSEQ multiplex PCR. V, J and clone size reflect that table, while D and trimming were determined from the DNA. Of about 64,000 clones in the sample, approximately 79% were seen once. The chain has TRBV28 and TRBJ2-2; D gene uncertain. The sequence came from a human donor in a cohort sampled during active COVID-19. The sample consisted of peripheral blood. Here the CDR3 DNA reads TGTGCCAGCAGTGGATTCACTATCTCTGGCACCGGGGAGCTGTTTTTT. Translated: CASSGFTISGTGELFF.